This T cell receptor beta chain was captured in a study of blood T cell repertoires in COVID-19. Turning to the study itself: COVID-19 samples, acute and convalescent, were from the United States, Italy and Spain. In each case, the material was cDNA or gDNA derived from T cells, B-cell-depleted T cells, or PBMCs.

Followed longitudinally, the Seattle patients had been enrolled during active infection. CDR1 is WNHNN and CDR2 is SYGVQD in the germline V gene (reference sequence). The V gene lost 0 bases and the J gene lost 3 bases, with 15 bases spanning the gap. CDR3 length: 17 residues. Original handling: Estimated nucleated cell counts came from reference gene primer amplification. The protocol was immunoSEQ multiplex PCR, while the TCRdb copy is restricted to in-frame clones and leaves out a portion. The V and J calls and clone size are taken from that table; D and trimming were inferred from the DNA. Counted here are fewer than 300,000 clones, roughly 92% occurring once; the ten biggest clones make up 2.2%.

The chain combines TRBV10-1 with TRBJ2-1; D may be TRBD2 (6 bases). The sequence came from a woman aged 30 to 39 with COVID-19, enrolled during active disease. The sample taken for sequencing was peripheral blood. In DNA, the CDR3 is TGCGCCAGCAGTGAGTCAGGGTTAGCGGAAATCTACAATGAGCAGTTCTTC. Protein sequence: CASSESGLAEIYNEQFF.